A single T cell receptor beta chain is shown here with its context. V was clipped by 0 bases and J by 7 bases, with 12 bases between them. This CDR3 region has 13 residues. The germline gives CDR1 DFQATT, CDR2 SNEGSKA (reference sequence). The data originate from a study of blood T cells in healthy people across ages. A J-beta primer mix and a sample-barcoded 5' primer were used in a second PCR of about 7 to 11 cycles. TCRdb fed the 5' RACE reads into MiXCR, producing one record per CDR3 protein. This table holds approximately 1,100,000 distinct CDR3 sequences, around 43% found once. The clonotype was recovered from a woman in her fifties or sixties in good health. Sequenced material: blood. The chain has TRBV20-1 and TRBJ1-2; D is unresolved. The CDR3 sequence is CSARDQVPSGYTF. The CDR3 DNA reads as TGCAGTGCTAGAGATCAAGTCCCTAGTGGCTACACCTTC.